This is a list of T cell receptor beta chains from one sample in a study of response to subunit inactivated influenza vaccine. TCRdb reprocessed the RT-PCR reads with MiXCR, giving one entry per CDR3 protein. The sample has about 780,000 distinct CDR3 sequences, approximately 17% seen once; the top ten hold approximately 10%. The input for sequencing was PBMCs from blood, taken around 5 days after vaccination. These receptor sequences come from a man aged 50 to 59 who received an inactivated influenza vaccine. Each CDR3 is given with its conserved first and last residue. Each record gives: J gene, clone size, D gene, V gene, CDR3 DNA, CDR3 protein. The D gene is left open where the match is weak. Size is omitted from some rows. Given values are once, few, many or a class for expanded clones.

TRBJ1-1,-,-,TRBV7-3,TGTGCCAGCAGCTTAGCGGGGTTAACTGAAGCTTTCTTT,CASSLAGLTEAFF
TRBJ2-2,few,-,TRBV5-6,TGTGCCAGCAGCTTCTGGTTAGGGGCGACCGGGGAGCTGTTTTTT,CASSFWLGATGELFF
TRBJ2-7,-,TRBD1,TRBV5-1,TGCGCCAGCAGCTTTAGGCAGGGGGTGTACGAGCAGTACTTC,CASSFRQGVYEQYF
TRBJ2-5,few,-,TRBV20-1,TGCAGTGCCCAAAGGACAGCCCAAGAGACCCAGTACTTC,CSAQRTAQETQYF
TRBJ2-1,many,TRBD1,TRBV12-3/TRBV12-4,TGTGCCAGCAGACGAGACAGGGCTGAGCAGTTCTTC,CASRRDRAEQFF
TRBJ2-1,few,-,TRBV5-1,TGCGCCAGCAGCTTGGCCCAGATCTACAATGAGCAGTTCTTC,CASSLAQIYNEQFF
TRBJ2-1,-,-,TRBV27,TGTGCCAGCAGTTTAATCAGGGGCCACGAGCAGTTCTTC,CASSLIRGHEQFF
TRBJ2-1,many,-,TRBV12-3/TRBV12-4,TGTGCCAGCAGTTTGGACTTCCGGGGATTGGGTGAGCAGTTCTTC,CASSLDFRGLGEQFF
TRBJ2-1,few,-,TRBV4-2,TGTGCCAGCAGCCAAGTTACGACCAGGTCCTACAATGAGCAGTTCTTC,CASSQVTTRSYNEQFF
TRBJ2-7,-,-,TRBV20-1,TGCAGTGCAGAAGACAGGCGGCCAGGCGAGCAGTACTTC,CSAEDRRPGEQYF
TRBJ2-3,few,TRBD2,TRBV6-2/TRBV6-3,TGTGCCAGCAGAAACGCTCCTAGCGGAGCCTATACGCAGTATTTT,CASRNAPSGAYTQYF
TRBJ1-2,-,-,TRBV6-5,TGTGCCAGCAGTTCCGACCCCGGGACGGCCTTGCTGGGTGGCTACACCTTC,CASSSDPGTALLGGYTF
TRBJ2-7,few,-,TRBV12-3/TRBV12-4,TGTGCCAGCAGTTTAGACAGGGCCCTCGAGCAGTACTTC,CASSLDRALEQYF
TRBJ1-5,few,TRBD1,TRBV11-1,TGTGCCAGCAGCAGTCTCAGCGTGACAGGGCGCAGTGGTCGCAATCAGCCCCAGCATTTT,CASSSLSVTGRSGRNQPQHF
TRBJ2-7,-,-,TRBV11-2,TGTGCCAGCAGCCCTTATTGGGGGACCAGCTACGAGCAGTACTTC,CASSPYWGTSYEQYF
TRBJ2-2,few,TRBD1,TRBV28,TGTGCCAGCAGCCAGTTCCCTTGGACAGGGCGTACCGGGGAGCTGTTTTTT,CASSQFPWTGRTGELFF
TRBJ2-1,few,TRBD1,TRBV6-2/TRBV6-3,TGTGCCAGCAGTAGGGGGACAGGGGAGCAGTTCTTC,CASSRGTGEQFF
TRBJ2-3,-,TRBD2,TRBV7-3,TGTGCCAGCAGCCCATTAGCGGGAGGCCGCACAGATACGCAGTATTTT,CASSPLAGGRTDTQYF
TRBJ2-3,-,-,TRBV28,TGTGCCAGCAAAAGGGGCAGTCGGGATACGCAGTATTTT,CASKRGSRDTQYF
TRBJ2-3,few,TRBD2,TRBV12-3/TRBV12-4,TGTGCCAGCAGTTTTATAGCGGGGGGCACAGATACGCAGTATTTT,CASSFIAGGTDTQYF
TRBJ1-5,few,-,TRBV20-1,TGCAGTGCCATAGAGATCGAGGGCGGGCAGCCCCAGCATTTT,CSAIEIEGGQPQHF
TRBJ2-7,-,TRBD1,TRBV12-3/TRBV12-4,TGTGCCAGCAGTCCTGACAGGGTTTTACTCCACGAGCAGTACTTC,CASSPDRVLLHEQYF
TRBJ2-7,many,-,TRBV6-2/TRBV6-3,TGTGCCAGCAGTTACGTCGGCTACGAGCAGTACTTC,CASSYVGYEQYF
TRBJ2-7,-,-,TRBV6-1,TGTGCCAGCAGACCGGACACCGCCTCCTACGAGCAGTACTTC,CASRPDTASYEQYF
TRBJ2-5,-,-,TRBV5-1,TGCGCCAGCAGCTTGGGAGGGGCGCAAGGAGAGACCCAGTACTTC,CASSLGGAQGETQYF
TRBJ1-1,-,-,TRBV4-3,TGCGCCAGCAGCCAAGCTGTGACCGGGAACACTGAAGCTTTCTTT,CASSQAVTGNTEAFF
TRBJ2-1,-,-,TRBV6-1,TGTGCCAGCAGACTAACAGGCTCCTACAATGAGCAGTTCTTC,CASRLTGSYNEQFF
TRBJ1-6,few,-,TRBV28,TGTGCCAGCAGTTTAAACGGGGATTCACCCCTCCACTTT,CASSLNGDSPLHF
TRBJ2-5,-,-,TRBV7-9,TGTGCCAGCAGCTTATACGTCGGGGCCTCCGGAGAGACCCAGTACTTC,CASSLYVGASGETQYF
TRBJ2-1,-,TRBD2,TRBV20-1,TGCAGTGCTAGATCACTCGGCGGGGGTGACTACAATGAGCAGTTCTTC,CSARSLGGGDYNEQFF